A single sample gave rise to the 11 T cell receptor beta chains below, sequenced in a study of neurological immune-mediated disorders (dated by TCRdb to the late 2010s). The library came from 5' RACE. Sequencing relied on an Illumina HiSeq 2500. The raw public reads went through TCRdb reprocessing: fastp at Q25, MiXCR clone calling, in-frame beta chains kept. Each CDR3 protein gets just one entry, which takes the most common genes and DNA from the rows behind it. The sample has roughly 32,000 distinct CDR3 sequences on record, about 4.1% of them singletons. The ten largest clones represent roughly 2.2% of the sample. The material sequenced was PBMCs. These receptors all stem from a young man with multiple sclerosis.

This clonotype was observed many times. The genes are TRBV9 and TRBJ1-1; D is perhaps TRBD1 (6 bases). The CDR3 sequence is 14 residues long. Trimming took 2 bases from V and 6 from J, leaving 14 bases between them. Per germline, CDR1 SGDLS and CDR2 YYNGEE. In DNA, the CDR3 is TGTGCCAGCAGCGTGGGGGGGCCGGCCGCTGAAGCTTTCTTT. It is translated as CASSVGGPAAEAFF.

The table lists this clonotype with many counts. The CDR3 spells CASSQDTSSTDTQYF. CDR3 sequence (DNA): TGTGCCAGCAGCCAAGATACGAGTTCCACAGATACGCAGTATTTT. The chain links TRBV3-1 to TRBJ2-3, with D uncertain. Germline loops: CDR1 LGHDT, CDR2 YNNKEL (reference sequence). Between the trimmed V and J ends, which lost 0 bases and 2 bases, there was a span of 9 bases. This CDR3 region has 15 residues.

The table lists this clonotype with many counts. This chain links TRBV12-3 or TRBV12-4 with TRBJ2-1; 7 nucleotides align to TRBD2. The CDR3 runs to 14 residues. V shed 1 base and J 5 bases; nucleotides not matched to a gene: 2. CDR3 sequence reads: CASSLGGGHNEQFF. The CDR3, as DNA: TGTGCCAGCAGTTTAGGCGGGGGTCACAATGAGCAGTTCTTC.

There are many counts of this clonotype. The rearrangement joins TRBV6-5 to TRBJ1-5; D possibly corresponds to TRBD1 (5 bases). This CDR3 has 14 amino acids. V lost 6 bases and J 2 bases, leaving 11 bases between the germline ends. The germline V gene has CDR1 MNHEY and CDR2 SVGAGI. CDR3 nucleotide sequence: TGTGCCAGCAGACCTGGAGGGGGCAATCAGCCCCAGCATTTT. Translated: CASRPGGGNQPQHF.

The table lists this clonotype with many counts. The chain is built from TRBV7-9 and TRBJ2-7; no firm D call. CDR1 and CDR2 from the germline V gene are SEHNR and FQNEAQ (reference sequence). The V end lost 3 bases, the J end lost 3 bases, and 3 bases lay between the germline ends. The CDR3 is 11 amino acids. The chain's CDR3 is CASSFYYEQYF. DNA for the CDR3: TGTGCCAGCAGCTTCTACTACGAGCAGTACTTC.

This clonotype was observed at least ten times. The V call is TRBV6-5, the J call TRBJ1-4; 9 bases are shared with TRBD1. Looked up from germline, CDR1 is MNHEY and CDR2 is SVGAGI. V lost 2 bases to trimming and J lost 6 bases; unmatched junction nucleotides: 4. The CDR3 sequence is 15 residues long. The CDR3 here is CASSYLDRGHEKLFF. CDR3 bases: TGTGCCAGCAGTTACCTGGACAGGGGACATGAAAAACTGTTTTTT.

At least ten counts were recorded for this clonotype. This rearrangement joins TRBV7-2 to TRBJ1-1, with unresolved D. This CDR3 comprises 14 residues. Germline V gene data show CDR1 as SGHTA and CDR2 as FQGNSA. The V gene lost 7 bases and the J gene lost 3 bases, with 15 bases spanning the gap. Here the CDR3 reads CASTLTWWDTEAFF. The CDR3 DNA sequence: TGTGCCAGCACCCTGACGTGGTGGGACACTGAAGCTTTCTTT.

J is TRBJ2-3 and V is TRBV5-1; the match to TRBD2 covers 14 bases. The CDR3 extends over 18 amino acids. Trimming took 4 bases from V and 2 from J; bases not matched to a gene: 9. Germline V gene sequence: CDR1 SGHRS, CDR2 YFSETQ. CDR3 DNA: TGCGCCAGCAGCACGGGACTAGCGGGGGCCGGACACACAGATACGCAGTATTTT. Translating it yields CASSTGLAGAGHTDTQYF. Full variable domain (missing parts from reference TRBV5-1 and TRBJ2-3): KAGVTQTPRYLIKTRGQQVTLSCSPISGHRSVSWYQQTPGQGLQFLFEYFSETQRNKGNFPGRFSGRQFSNSRSEMNVSTLELGDSALYLCASSTGLAGAGHTDTQYFGPGTRLTVL.

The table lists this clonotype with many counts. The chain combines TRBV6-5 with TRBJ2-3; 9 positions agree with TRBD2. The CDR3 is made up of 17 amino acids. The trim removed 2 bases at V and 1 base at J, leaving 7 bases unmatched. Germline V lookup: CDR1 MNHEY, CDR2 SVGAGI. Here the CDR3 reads CASSYTSSGVRTDTQYF. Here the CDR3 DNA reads TGTGCCAGCAGTTACACTTCTAGCGGGGTTCGCACAGATACGCAGTATTTT.

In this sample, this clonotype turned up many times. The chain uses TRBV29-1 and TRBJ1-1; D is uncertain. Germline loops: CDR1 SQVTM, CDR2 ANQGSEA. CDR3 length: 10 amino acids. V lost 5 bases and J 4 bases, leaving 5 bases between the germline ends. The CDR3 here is CSVSSTEAFF. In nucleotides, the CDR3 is TGCAGCGTTTCTAGCACTGAAGCTTTCTTT.

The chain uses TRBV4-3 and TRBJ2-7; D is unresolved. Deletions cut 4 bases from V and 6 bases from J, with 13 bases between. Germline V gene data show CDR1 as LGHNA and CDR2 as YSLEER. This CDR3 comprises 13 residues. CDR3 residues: CASSPTVGSEQYF. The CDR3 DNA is TGCGCCAGCAGCCCAACCGTCGGCTCCGAGCAGTACTTC.